This TCR beta chain was sequenced in a study of beta chain features in type 1 diabetes. Overall study context: Patients did not differ from healthy donors in age, gender or cell yield. Examined across all samples were about 110,000,000 sorted cells.

The isolated RNA, all of it, was reverse transcribed, so expressed TCRB transcripts were what got sequenced. The repertoire was sequenced with immunoSEQ multiplex PCR; TCRdb's copy has only in-frame clones and lacks some. The sample records around 280,000 clones, around 16% being singletons. Remarks on this clone: Its antigen is not identified.

General study findings and limits: Sequencing the cDNA could make cells with high TCR expression show up more than they should. TCRB CDR3 length was moderately but significantly reduced in all four CD4+ subsets of Type 1 diabetes patients. PCR might show a preference for shorter templates, equally across patients and controls.

The CDR3 length is 13 residues. Trimming took off 0 bases at V and 11 bases at J, with 13 bases between the two ends. The V gene's germline CDR1 is LGHNA and CDR2 YSLEER. V usage is TRBV4-3 and J usage is TRBJ1-1; D may be TRBD1 (6 bases). Sequenced input: naive CD4+ T cells from blood. The TCR was taken from a man younger than 35 with type 1 diabetes. CDR3 nucleotides: TGCGCCAGCAGCCAAGATACAGGGCGTTGGGCTTTCTTT. Translation gives CASSQDTGRWAFF.